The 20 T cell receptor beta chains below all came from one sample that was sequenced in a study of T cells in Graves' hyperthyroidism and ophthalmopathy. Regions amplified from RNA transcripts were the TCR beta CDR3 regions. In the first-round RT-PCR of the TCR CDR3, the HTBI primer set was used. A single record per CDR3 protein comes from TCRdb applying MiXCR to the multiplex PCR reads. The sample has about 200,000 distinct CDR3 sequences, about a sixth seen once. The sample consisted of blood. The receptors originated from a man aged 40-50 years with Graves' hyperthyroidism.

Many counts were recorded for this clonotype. The CDR3 loop is CASSSYLAGKETQYF. CDR3 nucleotides: TGTGCCAGCAGTTCATATCTAGCGGGGAAAGAGACCCAGTACTTC. The V gene is TRBV27, the J gene TRBJ2-5, with TRBD2 matching over 9 bases. This CDR3 is 15 amino acids long. Germline assignment: CDR1 MNHEY and CDR2 SMNVEV (reference sequence). V trimming: 4 bases; J trimming: 3 bases; junction bases outside the gene matches: 6.

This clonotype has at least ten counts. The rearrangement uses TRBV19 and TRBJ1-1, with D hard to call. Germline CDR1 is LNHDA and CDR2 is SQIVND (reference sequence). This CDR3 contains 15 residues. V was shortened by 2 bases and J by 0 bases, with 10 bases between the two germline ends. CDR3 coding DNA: TGTGCCAGTAGTATACTCGGCCGCATGAACACTGAAGCTTTCTTT. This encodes CASSILGRMNTEAFF.

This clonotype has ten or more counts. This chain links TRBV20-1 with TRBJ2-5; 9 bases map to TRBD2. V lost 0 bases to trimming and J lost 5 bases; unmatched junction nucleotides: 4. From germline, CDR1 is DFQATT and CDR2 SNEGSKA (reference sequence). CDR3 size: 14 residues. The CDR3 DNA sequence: TGCAGTGCTAGAGAGGCACTAGCGGGTGAGACCCAGTACTTC. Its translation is CSAREALAGETQYF.

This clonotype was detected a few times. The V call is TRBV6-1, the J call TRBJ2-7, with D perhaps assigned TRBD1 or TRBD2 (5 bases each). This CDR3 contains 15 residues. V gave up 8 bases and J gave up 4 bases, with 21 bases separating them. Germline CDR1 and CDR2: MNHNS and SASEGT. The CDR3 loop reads CASRRARVVLYEQYF. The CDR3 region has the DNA TGTGCCAGCCGGCGGGCCAGGGTGGTCCTTTACGAGCAGTACTTC.

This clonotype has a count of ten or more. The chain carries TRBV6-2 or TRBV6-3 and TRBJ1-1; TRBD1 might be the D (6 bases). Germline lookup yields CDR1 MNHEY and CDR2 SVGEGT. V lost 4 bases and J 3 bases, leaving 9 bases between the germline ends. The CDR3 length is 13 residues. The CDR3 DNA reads TGTGCCAGCAGTTTGGGACACTACACTGAAGCTTTCTTT. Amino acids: CASSLGHYTEAFF.

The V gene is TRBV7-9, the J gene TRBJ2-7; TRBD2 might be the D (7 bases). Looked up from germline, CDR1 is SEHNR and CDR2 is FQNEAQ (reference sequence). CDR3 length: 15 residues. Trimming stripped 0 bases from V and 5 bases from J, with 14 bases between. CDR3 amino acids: CASSLALGGGHEQYF. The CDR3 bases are TGTGCCAGCAGCTTAGCGTTGGGCGGGGGCCACGAGCAGTACTTC.

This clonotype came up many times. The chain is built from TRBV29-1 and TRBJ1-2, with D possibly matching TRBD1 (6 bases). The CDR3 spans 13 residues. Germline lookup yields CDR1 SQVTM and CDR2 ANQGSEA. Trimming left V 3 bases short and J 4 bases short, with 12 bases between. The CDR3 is CSVEWGLAYGYTF. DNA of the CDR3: TGCAGCGTTGAGTGGGGGCTGGCCTATGGCTACACCTTC.

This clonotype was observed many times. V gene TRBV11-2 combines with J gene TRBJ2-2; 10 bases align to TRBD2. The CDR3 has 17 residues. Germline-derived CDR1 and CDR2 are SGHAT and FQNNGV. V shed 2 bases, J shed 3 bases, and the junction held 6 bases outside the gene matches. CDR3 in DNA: TGTGCCAGCAGCTTACTCCCAGCGGGGGGGGACACCGGGGAGCTGTTTTTT. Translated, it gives CASSLLPAGGDTGELFF.

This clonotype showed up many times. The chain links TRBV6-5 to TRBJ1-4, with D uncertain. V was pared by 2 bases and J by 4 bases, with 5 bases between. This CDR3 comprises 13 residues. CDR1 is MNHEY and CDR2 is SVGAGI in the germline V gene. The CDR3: CASSYASNEKLFF. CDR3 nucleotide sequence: TGTGCCAGCAGTTACGCAAGTAATGAAAAACTGTTTTTT.

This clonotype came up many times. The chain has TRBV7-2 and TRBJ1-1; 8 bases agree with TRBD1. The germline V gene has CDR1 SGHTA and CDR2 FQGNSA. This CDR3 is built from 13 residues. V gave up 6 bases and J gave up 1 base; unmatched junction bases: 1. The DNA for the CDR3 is TGTGCCAGCAGGGGGACAGGGAACACTGAAGCTTTCTTT. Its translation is CASRGTGNTEAFF. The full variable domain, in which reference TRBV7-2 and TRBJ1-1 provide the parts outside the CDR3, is GAGVSQSPSNKVTEKGKDVELRCDPISGHTALYWYRQSLGQGLEFLIYFQGNSAPDKSGLPSDRFSAERTGGSVSTLTIQRTQQEDSAVYLCASRGTGNTEAFFGQGTRLTVV.

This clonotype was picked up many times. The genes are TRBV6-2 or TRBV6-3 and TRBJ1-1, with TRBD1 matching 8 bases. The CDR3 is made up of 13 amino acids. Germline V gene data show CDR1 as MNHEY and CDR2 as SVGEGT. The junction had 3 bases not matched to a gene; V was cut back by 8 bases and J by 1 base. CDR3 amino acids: CASGDRGNTEAFF. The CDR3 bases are TGTGCCAGCGGAGACAGGGGGAACACTGAAGCTTTCTTT.

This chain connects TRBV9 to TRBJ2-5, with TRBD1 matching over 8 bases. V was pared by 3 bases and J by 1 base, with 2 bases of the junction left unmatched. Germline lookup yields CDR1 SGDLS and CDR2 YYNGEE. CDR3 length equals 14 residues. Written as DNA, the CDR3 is TGTGCCAGCAGCGGGACAGGGATCCAAGAGACCCAGTACTTC. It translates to CASSGTGIQETQYF. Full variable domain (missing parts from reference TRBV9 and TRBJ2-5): DSGVTQTPKHLITATGQRVTLRCSPRSGDLSVYWYQQSLDQGLQFLIQYYNGEERAKGNILERFSAQQFPDLHSELNLSSLELGDSALYFCASSGTGIQETQYFGPGTRLLVL.

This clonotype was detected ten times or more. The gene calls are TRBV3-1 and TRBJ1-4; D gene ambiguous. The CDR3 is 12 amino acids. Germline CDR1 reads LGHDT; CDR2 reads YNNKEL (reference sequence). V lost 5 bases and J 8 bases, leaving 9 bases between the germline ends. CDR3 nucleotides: TGTGCCAGCAGCAAATCGTCCGAAAAACTGTTTTTT. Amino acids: CASSKSSEKLFF.

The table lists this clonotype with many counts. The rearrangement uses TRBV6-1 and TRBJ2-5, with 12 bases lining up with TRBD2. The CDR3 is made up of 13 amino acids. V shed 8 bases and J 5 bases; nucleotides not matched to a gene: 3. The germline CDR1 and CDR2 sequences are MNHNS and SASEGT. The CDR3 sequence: CASSLAGGETQYF. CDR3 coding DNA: TGTGCCAGCTCACTAGCGGGGGGTGAGACCCAGTACTTC.

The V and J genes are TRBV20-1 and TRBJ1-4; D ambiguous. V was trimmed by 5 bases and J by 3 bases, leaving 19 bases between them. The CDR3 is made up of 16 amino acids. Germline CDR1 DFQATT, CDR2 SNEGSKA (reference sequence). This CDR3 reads CSAHLLRQTPNEKLFF. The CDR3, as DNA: TGCAGTGCTCACCTCCTTAGGCAAACCCCTAATGAAAAACTGTTTTTT.

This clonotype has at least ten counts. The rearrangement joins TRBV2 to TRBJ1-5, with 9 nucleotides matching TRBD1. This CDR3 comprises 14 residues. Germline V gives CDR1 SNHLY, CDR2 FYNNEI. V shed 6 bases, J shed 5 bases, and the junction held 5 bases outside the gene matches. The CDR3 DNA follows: TGTGCCAGCAGGGACAGGGGAAACTATCAGCCCCAGCATTTT. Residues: CASRDRGNYQPQHF.

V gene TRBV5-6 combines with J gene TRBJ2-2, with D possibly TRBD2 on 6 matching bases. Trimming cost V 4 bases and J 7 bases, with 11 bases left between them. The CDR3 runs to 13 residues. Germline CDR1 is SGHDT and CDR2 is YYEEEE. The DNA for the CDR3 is TGTGCCAGCAGCGGGACGGGGGTCGGGGAGCTGTTTTTT. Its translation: CASSGTGVGELFF.

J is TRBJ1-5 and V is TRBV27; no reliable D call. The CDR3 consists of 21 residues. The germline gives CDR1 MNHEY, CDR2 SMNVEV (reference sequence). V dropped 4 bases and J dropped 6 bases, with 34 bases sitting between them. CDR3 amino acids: CASSYSLSSGGGRSDAQPQHF. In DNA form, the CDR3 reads TGTGCCAGCAGTTACTCACTTAGCTCGGGCGGCGGTCGGTCCGATGCTCAGCCCCAGCATTTT.

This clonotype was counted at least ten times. CDR3 nucleotides: TGTGCCAGCTCACCACTGATAAATCCTGAGCAGTTCTTC. Encoded protein: CASSPLINPEQFF. The rearrangement joins TRBV18 to TRBJ2-1, with D unclear. CDR1 KGHSH and CDR2 LQKENI come from the germline V gene. The CDR3 covers 13 residues. Trimming left V 1 base short and J 9 bases short, with 10 bases between.

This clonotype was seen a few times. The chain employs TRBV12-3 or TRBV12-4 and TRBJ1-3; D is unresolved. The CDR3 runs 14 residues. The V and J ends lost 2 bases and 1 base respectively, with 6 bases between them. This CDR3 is CASSLFGSGNTIYF. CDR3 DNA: TGTGCCAGCAGTTTATTCGGGTCTGGAAACACCATATATTTT.